This entry lists 26 T cell receptor beta chains sequenced from one sample in a study of T cell clonality in common variable immunodeficiency. Antigen specificity for these receptors is unknown. Assay used: immunoSEQ multiplex PCR; TCRdb lists only in-frame clones, some missing. Sampling found more than 25,000 clones, none seen once. The study's findings and limits: Fewer deletions and N-nucleotide insertions were reportedly seen in common variable immunodeficiency TCR beta sequences.

Sequenced: peripheral blood mononuclear cells. These receptors came from a human donor with common variable immunodeficiency.

This clone was counted between two and nine times. CDR3 bases read: TGTGCCAGCAGTGAAGCTGGGGGCGAAACCGGGGAG. Its protein is CASSEAGGETGE. The whole CDR3 protein reads CASSEAGGETGELFF. The rearrangement links TRBV6-1 to TRBJ2-2, with TRBD1 as a possible D gene (6 bases). The read comes to an end 3 residues before the CDR3 does, leaving the germline J gene to fill in the end. V lost 0 bases and J lost 5, with 10 bases in between. The CDR3 length is 15 residues. Germline V gene sequence: CDR1 MNHNS, CDR2 SASEGT.

This clone was counted only a few times. The read ends 3 residues before the CDR3 terminus; that terminus is restored from the germline J gene. The V gene is TRBV19, the J gene TRBJ2-7; 7 bases are shared with TRBD1. The CDR3 spans 14 residues. Germline CDR1 and CDR2: LNHDA and SQIVND (reference sequence). J was trimmed by 2 bases and V by 3 bases; bases with no gene match: 4. The CDR3 region is CASSMVTGTYEQYF. The DNA read from the CDR3 is TGTGCCAGTAGTATGGTGACAGGGACCTACGAG.

This clone turned up a few times. CDR3 in amino acids: CASSFDSANNQPQHF. The covered CDR3 bases are TGTGCCAGCAGCTTCGACAGCGCAAACAATCAGCCC. The rearrangement links TRBV7-9 to TRBJ1-5, with D tentatively TRBD1 (5 bases). Sequencing ends 3 residues short of the CDR3 end; the germline J gene provides the rest. The V gene's germline CDR1 is SEHNR and CDR2 FQNEAQ (reference sequence). V was trimmed by 3 bases and J by 3 bases, leaving 12 bases between them. The CDR3 is 15 residues long.

Worth noting for this clone: The read comes to an end 3 residues before the CDR3 does, leaving the germline J gene to fill in the end. The chain links TRBV2 to TRBJ1-6; TRBD1 is a possible D gene (6 bases). This CDR3 comprises 14 residues. Germline assignment: CDR1 SNHLY and CDR2 FYNNEI. The germline V and J ends were trimmed by 6 bases and 8 bases, with 14 bases remaining between them. The sequenced part of the CDR3 DNA is TGTGCCAGCAGAGACGACGGGGGGCATTCACCC. It yields the protein CASRDDGGHSP. The CDR3, in full, reads CASRDDGGHSPLHF.

This clone came up many times. The read is 3 residues too short to cover the CDR3 end, so that end is filled in from the germline J gene. J is TRBJ2-5 and V is TRBV6-2 or TRBV6-3; 10 bases fit TRBD2. V lost 2 bases, J lost 4 bases, and 7 bases stayed unmatched. CDR1 is MNHEY, CDR2 SVGEGT, per germline. The CDR3 runs to 16 residues. CDR3 region: CASSYELAGEVETQYF. Partial CDR3 DNA: TGTGCCAGCAGTTACGAGCTAGCGGGAGAAGTAGAGACC.

This clone came up a few times. The sequence runs out 3 residues before the end of the CDR3; the remainder is reconstructed from the germline J gene. V gene TRBV18 combines with J gene TRBJ2-1; D might be TRBD2 (5 bases). Germline values: CDR1 KGHSH, CDR2 LQKENI. The V end was cut by 2 bases, the J end by 2 bases, with 10 bases between. The CDR3 loop spans 15 amino acids. The DNA read from the CDR3 is TGTGCCAGCTCACCAGGAAAACTAGCCTACAATGAG. Protein sequence: CASSPGKLAYNE. The entire CDR3 reads CASSPGKLAYNEQFF.

This clone was seen at least ten times. Read sequence stops 3 residues before the CDR3 end, and the germline J gene provides the missing end. The V call is TRBV10-3, the J call TRBJ2-1, with 12 positions matching TRBD2. The CDR3 length is 15 residues. Germline assignment: CDR1 ENHRY and CDR2 SYGVKD. V shed 8 bases, J shed 5 bases, and the junction held 7 bases outside the gene matches. CDR3 residues: CAIGRLAGAHNEQFF. CDR3 bases read: TGTGCCATCGGAAGACTAGCGGGAGCCCACAATGAG.

This clone was seen at least ten times. The read finishes 3 residues shy of the CDR3 end, and the germline J gene is used to complete it. The rearrangement joins TRBV28 to TRBJ1-5, with 9 nucleotides matching TRBD1. The J segment lost 9 bases and the V segment lost 5 bases, leaving 11 bases of the junction unmatched. CDR1 is MDHEN and CDR2 is SYDVKM in the germline V gene. The CDR3 spans 15 residues. The sequenced CDR3 bases are TGTGCCAGCAGTCCTCGGGGGACAGGGTGGCGGCCC. Translation: CASSPRGTGWRP. The full CDR3 is CASSPRGTGWRPQHF.

This clone is labeled medium-sized. The read ends 3 residues shy of where the CDR3 ends; the end is completed using the germline J gene. The V and J genes are TRBV9 and TRBJ1-2; tentatively, D is TRBD1 (5 bases). The germline V gene encodes CDR1 SGDLS and CDR2 YYNGEE. The CDR3 is 12 amino acids. The germline V and J ends were trimmed by 2 bases and 4 bases, with 6 bases remaining between them. CDR3 region: CASSVDSYGYTF. CDR3 DNA (partial): TGTGCCAGCAGCGTCGACAGCTATGGC.

This clone was counted a few times. The sequenced fragment ends 3 residues before the CDR3 boundary, so the rest is inferred from the germline J gene. V and J are TRBV6-1 and TRBJ1-4; 12 bases align to TRBD1. The junction had 4 bases not matched to a gene; V was cut back by 2 bases and J by 6 bases. The CDR3 extends over 16 amino acids. Germline V gene data show CDR1 as MNHNS and CDR2 as SASEGT. The CDR3 here is CASSEWDRGLYEKLFF. CDR3 bases read: TGTGCCAGCAGTGAATGGGACAGGGGGCTTTATGAAAAA.

This clone was detected ten times or more. The sequence runs out 3 residues before the end of the CDR3; the remainder is reconstructed from the germline J gene. The sample carries other DNA sequences with the same CDR3. The chain is built from TRBV7-3 and TRBJ2-2; TRBD1 might be the D (6 bases). Trimming stripped 5 bases from V and 4 bases from J, with 8 bases between. The CDR3 totals 13 residues. From germline, CDR1 is SGHTA and CDR2 FQGTGA. The CDR3 region is CASSRDITGELFF. CDR3 bases read: TGTGCCAGCAGCCGGGACATCACCGGGGAG.

Points on this clone: The CDR3 extends 3 residues past the end of the read, so its final part is completed from the germline J gene. The V and J genes are TRBV20-1 and TRBJ1-5, with D perhaps matching TRBD1 (5 bases). This CDR3 has 13 residues. The germline V gene encodes CDR1 DFQATT and CDR2 SNEGSKA (reference sequence). Trimming took off 6 bases at V and 9 bases at J, with 18 bases between the two ends. The sequenced CDR3 bases are TGCAGTGCCATACGCCGAGGGGTAGGGCCC. It specifies CSAIRRGVGP. Given in full, the CDR3 is CSAIRRGVGPQHF.

By frequency in the sample, this clone is medium-sized. The observed sequence ends 3 residues before the CDR3 terminus, with the missing tail filled in from the germline J gene. The chain joins TRBV12-3 or TRBV12-4 to TRBJ1-1; the D gene is possibly TRBD1 (5 bases). This CDR3 is 14 amino acids long. V lost 3 bases to trimming and J lost 0 bases, with 8 bases between them. The CDR3 is CASSFQGLNTEAFF. The part of the CDR3 DNA that was read is TGTGCCAGCAGTTTTCAGGGATTGAACACTGAA.

A few counts support this clone. The sequence runs out 3 residues before the end of the CDR3; the remainder is reconstructed from the germline J gene. The chain links TRBV25-1 to TRBJ2-7; D perhaps matches TRBD2 (9 bases). The CDR3 has 17 residues. Germline V gene lookup returns CDR1 MGHDK and CDR2 SYGVNS. V gave up 7 bases and J gave up 1 base, with 23 bases separating them. CDR3: CASKQGGVAGASYEQYF. The covered CDR3 bases are TGTGCCAGCAAACAGGGGGGGGTAGCGGGAGCATCCTACGAG.

There are a few counts of this clone. The CDR3 end falls 3 residues outside the read, so it is completed with the germline J gene. The V gene is TRBV30, the J gene TRBJ1-2; TRBD1 matches at 11 bases. CDR1 and CDR2 (germline): GTSNPN, SVGIG (reference sequence). V lost 0 bases, J lost 5 bases, and 8 bases stayed unmatched. The CDR3 runs 16 residues. CDR3 amino acids: CAWSVRPGQGAYGYTF. CDR3 DNA, as far as it was read: TGTGCCTGGAGTGTCAGACCAGGACAGGGGGCTTATGGC.

On this clone: Coverage ceases 3 residues before the CDR3 finishes, and the germline J gene fills in the end. The V and J genes are TRBV7-6 and TRBJ1-3; 9 bases match TRBD1. This CDR3 comprises 15 residues. Germline CDR1 SGHVS, CDR2 FNYEAQ. Losses at the gene ends were 5 bases for V and 4 bases for J; bases not matched to a gene: 6. This CDR3 reads CASSPRTGDGNTIYF. Incomplete CDR3 DNA: TGTGCCAGCAGCCCGAGGACAGGGGACGGAAACACC. Full variable domain (missing parts from reference TRBV7-6 and TRBJ1-3): GAGVSQSPRYKVTKRGQDVALRCDPISGHVSLYWYRQALGQGPEFLTYFNYEAQQDKSGLPNDRFSAERPEGSISTLTIQRTEQRDSAMYRCASSPRTGDGNTIYFGEGSWLTVV.

This clone was recorded many times. The CDR3 goes on 3 residues after the read ends, and that part is filled in from the germline J gene. The chain links TRBV7-3 to TRBJ2-7; 10 bases match TRBD1. The trim removed 5 bases at V and 1 base at J, leaving 5 bases unmatched. Germline V gene sequence: CDR1 SGHTA, CDR2 FQGTGA. The CDR3 consists of 15 residues. CDR3 protein: CASSPGQGGSYEQYF. CDR3 DNA (partial): TGTGCCAGCAGCCCCGGACAGGGGGGTTCCTACGAG.

Notes on this clone: The read finishes 3 residues shy of the CDR3 end, and the germline J gene is used to complete it. The chain employs TRBV7-6 and TRBJ2-5, with TRBD1 as a possible D gene (6 bases). Germline CDR1 is SGHVS and CDR2 is FNYEAQ. The V and J ends lost 3 bases and 5 bases respectively, with 13 bases between them. This CDR3 has 14 residues. The CDR3 region is CASSFPGQLETQYF. CDR3 DNA (partial): TGTGCCAGCAGCTTCCCCGGACAGTTGGAGACC.

This clone appeared many times. The sequenced part of the CDR3 DNA is TGCAGTGCTAGAGGGCTAGGGACACCCGAACAACTTGAAAAA. This encodes CSARGLGTPEQLEK. The entire CDR3 sequence reads CSARGLGTPEQLEKLFF. V is TRBV20-1 and J is TRBJ1-4; a weak D match, TRBD1 (6 bases). The read stops 3 residues short of the end of the CDR3; the missing end is completed from the germline J gene. Germline CDR1 DFQATT, CDR2 SNEGSKA (reference sequence). The CDR3 has 17 residues. V lost 1 base and J lost 7, with 22 bases in between.

The sample holds many counts of this clone. Coverage ceases 3 residues before the CDR3 finishes, and the germline J gene fills in the end. This chain joins TRBV2 and TRBJ2-3; D perhaps matches TRBD2 (7 bases). CDR3 length: 14 residues. The V end was cut by 11 bases, the J end by 3 bases, with 18 bases between. CDR1 is SNHLY, CDR2 FYNNEI, per germline. CDR3 protein: CALKRGRGTDTQYF. The sequenced part of the CDR3 DNA is TGTGCCCTTAAGAGGGGGAGGGGGACAGATACG.

As for this clone: The CDR3 end lies 3 residues beyond the end of the read and is filled in from the germline J gene. The chain has TRBV18 and TRBJ1-1; the D is unclear. Germline V gene sequence: CDR1 KGHSH, CDR2 LQKENI. CDR3 size: 13 residues. V was pared by 8 bases and J by 0 bases, with 10 bases between. The DNA read from the CDR3 is TGTGCCAGCGTCAGTAGCCTGAACACTGAA. Its protein product is CASVSSLNTE. The entire CDR3 reads CASVSSLNTEAFF.

This clone was picked up a small number of times. The read comes to an end 3 residues before the CDR3 does, leaving the germline J gene to fill in the end. The genes are TRBV7-9 and TRBJ2-7; the D gene is possibly TRBD1 (5 bases). V was pared by 2 bases and J by 2 bases, with 13 bases between. The CDR3 contains 15 residues. Germline CDR1 is SEHNR and CDR2 is FQNEAQ (reference sequence). The CDR3 DNA, read in part, is TGTGCCAGCAGCTTAACGACGTGGGGCCCCTACGAG. This gives the protein CASSLTTWGPYE. The entire CDR3 is CASSLTTWGPYEQYF. Full variable domain (remainder filled in from reference TRBV7-9 and TRBJ2-7): DTGVSQNPRHKITKRGQNVTFRCDPISEHNRLYWYRQTLGQGPEFLTYFQNEAQLEKSRLLSDRFSAERPKGSFSTLEIQRTEQGDSAMYLCASSLTTWGPYEQYFGPGTRLTVT.

Regarding this clone: The read finishes 3 residues shy of the CDR3 end, and the germline J gene is used to complete it. This chain links TRBV2 with TRBJ1-2, with TRBD1 as a possible D gene (5 bases). CDR3 length: 13 amino acids. Germline V gives CDR1 SNHLY, CDR2 FYNNEI. The CDR3 DNA, read in part, is TGTGCCAGCAGTGAAGTCCTCGGGGGAAGC. It codes for CASSEVLGGS. The whole CDR3 protein is CASSEVLGGSYTF.

This clone was counted many times. From the germline J gene comes the end of the CDR3, since the read stops 3 residues before it. This chain connects TRBV5-1 to TRBJ2-5; the D call may be TRBD1 or TRBD2 (5 bases each). The CDR3 extends over 13 amino acids. Looked up from germline, CDR1 is SGHRS and CDR2 is YFSETQ. V was cut by 0 bases and J by 7 bases, with 10 bases left in between. CDR3 sequence reads: CASSLEGRRTQYF. Partial CDR3 DNA: TGCGCCAGCAGCTTGGAGGGGAGACGGACC. Together with reference TRBV5-1 and TRBJ2-5, the CDR3 gives the full variable domain: KAGVTQTPRYLIKTRGQQVTLSCSPISGHRSVSWYQQTPGQGLQFLFEYFSETQRNKGNFPGRFSGRQFSNSRSEMNVSTLELGDSALYLCASSLEGRRTQYFGPGTRLLVL.

Comments on this clone: The missing CDR3 end, 3 residues past where the read stops, is filled in from the germline J gene. The chain employs TRBV5-1 and TRBJ2-7; a weak D match, TRBD2 (6 bases). Trimming took 0 bases from V and 2 from J, leaving 9 bases between them. The CDR3 is 14 residues long. Germline values: CDR1 SGHRS, CDR2 YFSETQ. CDR3: CASSLGDSPYEQYF. The DNA read from the CDR3 is TGCGCCAGCAGCTTGGGGGACTCACCCTACGAG.

This clone has a count of ten or more. The CDR3 end is not reached by the read, which stops 3 residues before it; the germline J gene fills it in. The J gene is TRBJ2-1, the V gene TRBV5-6; D remains ambiguous. The CDR3 is made up of 15 amino acids. Between the trimmed V and J ends, which lost 6 bases and 0 bases, there was a span of 13 bases. The germline gives CDR1 SGHDT, CDR2 YYEEEE. This CDR3 reads CASKASPSSYNEQFF. The sequenced CDR3 bases are TGTGCCAGCAAAGCTTCCCCGAGCTCCTACAATGAG.